This TCR beta chain was documented in a study of CD8 T cells in Susac syndrome. Random hexamers served to reverse transcribe roughly 0.5 to 1 ug RNA. TCR beta CDR3 was amplified by immunoSEQ covering 54 Vbeta and 13 Jbeta. MiXCR was run by TCRdb on the immunoSEQ multiplex PCR reads, yielding one entry per CDR3 protein. The table lists 120,000 or so distinct CDR3 sequences, around 96% of them singletons. The germline CDR1 and CDR2 sequences are LGHDT and YNNKEL (reference sequence). This CDR3 has 14 amino acids. V lost 5 bases and J lost 1, with 11 bases in between. Controls were healthy donors (matched for age and sex). The CD8+ and CD4+ T cells were negatively isolated, with the TEMRA cells enriched by FACS.

The receptor's source is a human donor in good health. This rearrangement joins TRBV3-1 to TRBJ2-5; possible D gene TRBD2, 5 bases. Sequenced: CD4+ T cells from PBMCs. CDR3 sequence reads: CASSTGVLQETQYF. For the CDR3, the DNA is TGTGCCAGCAGCACCGGGGTCCTCCAAGAGACCCAGTACTTC.